This section outlines one T cell receptor beta chain sequence together with its context. The CDR3 loop spans 13 amino acids. Germline loops: CDR1 DFQATT, CDR2 SNEGSKA (reference sequence). V gave up 5 bases and J gave up 5 bases, with 12 bases separating them. The data derive from a study of regulatory T cells in long-lasting Graves disease. Investigators prepared the TCR beta libraries by applying iRepertoire HTBI primers and Arm-PCR of CDR3 regions. TCRdb redid the calling of the multiplex PCR reads with MiXCR, one entry per CDR3 protein. The sample yields about 540,000 distinct CDR3 sequences, roughly 12% seen once. The time point: newly diagnosed GD, antithyroid drugs for less than 3 months. Extracted RNA from PBMCs served as the source of the TCR library. These data were also filed under a second study, of T cells in Graves' hyperthyroidism and ophthalmopathy.

This TCR derives from a man younger than 45 with Graves disease. The sample consisted of peripheral blood mononuclear cells (PBMCs), taken at new diagnosis, from a patient treated with antithyroid drugs. V and J are TRBV20-1 and TRBJ1-4, with D possibly being TRBD1 (5 bases). The CDR3 sequence is CSAPRDPNEKLFF. CDR3 DNA: TGCAGTGCTCCGAGGGACCCCAATGAAAAACTGTTTTTT.